This TCR beta chain is from a study of blood T cells in healthy people across ages. Overall study context: Per two T cells, template switching captured roughly one barcoded beta molecule.

It was with a sample-barcoded 5' primer and a J-beta primer mix that a second PCR of roughly 6 to 12 cycles was run. One entry per CDR3 protein, called by TCRdb with MiXCR from the 5' RACE reads. The data contain about 1.6 million distinct CDR3 sequences, around 35% of them seen just once; the ten biggest clones take up around 11%. The CDR3 has 13 amino acids. J gave up 3 bases and V 5 bases, and 6 bases lay outside the gene matches. Germline V gene sequence: CDR1 DFQATT, CDR2 SNEGSKA (reference sequence). This clonotype was obtained from a woman under 40 in good health. The rearrangement uses TRBV20-1 and TRBJ2-7, with TRBD2 identical over 8 bases. Sequencing used blood. The CDR3 coding sequence is TGCAGTGCTCACTCGGGACTAGACTACGAGCAGTACTTC. Translating gives CSAHSGLDYEQYF.